This T cell receptor beta chain was sequenced during a study of T-cell reconstitution after alpha-beta-depleted transplantation in children. This clonotype was found many times. The CDR3 spans 17 residues. The V and J ends lost 3 bases and 6 bases respectively, with 21 bases between them. From germline, CDR1 is MDHEN and CDR2 SYDVKM. The TCRbeta library was prepared with unique molecular identifiers. TCRdb re-called the PCR reads with MiXCR, one entry per CDR3 protein. The sample consists of 550,000 to 800,000 distinct CDR3 sequences, 10% to 15% of them appearing once. The material was PBMCs, obtained before TCRalphabeta/CD19-depleted stem cell transplant. The clonotype comes from a girl aged 2 to 9 with congenital amegakaryocytic thrombocytopenia, due to receive a stem cell transplant. The genes are TRBV28 and TRBJ2-1; possibly TRBD2 for D (5 bases). The CDR3 protein is CASSFFRRTPEGNEQFF. CDR3 nucleotide sequence: TGTGCCAGCAGTTTTTTTCGACGGACGCCTGAGGGCAATGAGCAGTTCTTC.